This passage covers 24 T cell receptor beta chains from one sample sequenced in a study of identical twins. MiXCR, run by TCRdb on the 5' RACE reads, gives a single entry per CDR3 protein. The sample gives 410,000 or so distinct CDR3 sequences, roughly 18% of which show up once; 9.5% to 15% is in the top ten. The specimen was naive T cells sorted from blood. The receptors come from a man between 45 and 60 years old in good health.

This clonotype was picked up a small number of times. The rearrangement uses TRBV6-5 and TRBJ2-7; no clear D. Germline V gene lookup returns CDR1 MNHEY and CDR2 SVGAGI. The CDR3 spans 12 residues. Trimming shortened V by 6 bases and J by 3 bases, and 9 bases separated the two germline ends. This CDR3 reads CASSTVGYEQYF. The DNA for the CDR3 is TGTGCCAGCAGCACTGTCGGCTACGAGCAGTACTTC.

The table lists this clonotype with many counts. The chain's CDR3 is CASSVGGSSGNTIYF. The DNA for the CDR3 is TGTGCCAGCAGTGTCGGGGGCTCCTCTGGAAACACCATATATTTT. The V and J genes are TRBV2 and TRBJ1-3; a weak D match, TRBD1 (6 bases). The germline V and J ends were trimmed by 4 bases and 0 bases, with 10 bases remaining between them. The CDR3 loop spans 15 amino acids. Germline values: CDR1 SNHLY, CDR2 FYNNEI.

Many counts were recorded for this clonotype. The V call is TRBV11-2, the J call TRBJ2-7; weak D call: TRBD2 (5 bases). The germline V and J ends were trimmed by 1 base and 7 bases, with 14 bases remaining between them. Germline assignment: CDR1 SGHAT and CDR2 FQNNGV. The CDR3 runs to 14 residues. DNA for the CDR3: TGTGCCAGCAGCTTAGTCGAGGTGGGAGTGGAGCAGTACTTC. Amino acids: CASSLVEVGVEQYF.

J is TRBJ1-2 and V is TRBV14; D is unclear. The ends were cut back, 3 bases at V and 0 bases at J, with 11 bases in the middle. CDR3 length equals 15 residues. The germline CDR1 and CDR2 sequences are SGHDN and FVKESK. The CDR3 spells CASSHISTTNYGYTF. The CDR3 nucleotides are TGTGCCAGCAGCCACATTTCGACAACTAACTATGGCTACACCTTC. The whole variable domain, remainder taken from reference TRBV14 and TRBJ1-2, is EAGVTQFPSHSVIEKGQTVTLRCDPISGHDNLYWYRRVMGKEIKFLLHFVKESKQDESGMPNNRFLAERTGGTYSTLKVQPAELEDSGVYFCASSHISTTNYGYTFGSGTRLTVV.

The chain links TRBV5-1 to TRBJ2-2; tentatively, D is TRBD2 (5 bases). CDR3 length: 16 amino acids. Deletions cut 6 bases from V and 3 bases from J, with 18 bases between. Per germline, CDR1 SGHRS and CDR2 YFSETQ. The CDR3 DNA reads TGCGCCAGCAAATTGCGATTCTACGGGGACACCGGGGAGCTGTTTTTT. It codes for CASKLRFYGDTGELFF.

This clonotype was detected many times. The V call is TRBV7-2, the J call TRBJ2-6; D is unclear. Trimming shortened V by 6 bases and J by 0 bases, and 6 bases separated the two germline ends. The CDR3 length is 14 residues. CDR1 and CDR2 from the germline V gene are SGHTA and FQGNSA. CDR3 DNA: TGTGCCAGCAGTTTGGGCTCTGGGGCCAACGTCCTGACTTTC. Residues: CASSLGSGANVLTF.

The genes are TRBV12-3 or TRBV12-4 and TRBJ2-1, with TRBD2 matching over 10 bases. The V and J ends lost 5 bases and 6 bases, in that order; junction bases with no gene match: 16. This CDR3 comprises 18 residues. CDR3 sequence reads: CASSPGTSAPPGVNEQFF. CDR3 nucleotide sequence: TGTGCCAGCAGTCCCGGGACTAGCGCCCCCCCGGGGGTCAATGAGCAGTTCTTC.

This clonotype was observed at least ten times. The chain has TRBV28 and TRBJ1-2; no reliable D call. The V end lost 7 bases, the J end lost 5 bases, and 20 bases lay between the germline ends. The V gene's germline CDR1 is MDHEN and CDR2 SYDVKM. This CDR3 contains 15 residues. The CDR3 DNA is TGTGCCAGCACTTCCCCGCGCGGTTCATCATATGGCTACACCTTC. Encoded protein: CASTSPRGSSYGYTF.

This clonotype was seen ten or more times. The chain is built from TRBV11-2 and TRBJ2-1, with 13 positions matching TRBD2. The germline V gene has CDR1 SGHAT and CDR2 FQNNGV. V trimming: 5 bases; J trimming: 4 bases; junction bases outside the gene matches: 14. The CDR3 consists of 19 residues. The CDR3 is CASSHPASGLAGQYNEQFF. The CDR3 bases are TGTGCCAGCAGCCATCCTGCCTCGGGACTAGCGGGACAATACAATGAGCAGTTCTTC.

The count of this clonotype is one. The J gene is TRBJ2-2, the V gene TRBV4-3, with 7 bases matching TRBD2. Germline CDR1 and CDR2: LGHNA and YSLEER. The CDR3 has 17 residues. V shed 1 base and J 1 base; nucleotides not matched to a gene: 6. CDR3 region: CASSQGAGVGNTGELFF. The DNA for the CDR3 is TGCGCCAGCAGCCAAGGGGCGGGGGTGGGGAACACCGGGGAGCTGTTTTTT.

This clonotype has more than one count but fewer than ten. The chain recombines TRBV4-3 with TRBJ1-1; maybe TRBD1 (6 bases). V was pared by 4 bases and J by 5 bases, with 17 bases between. Germline values: CDR1 LGHNA, CDR2 YSLEER. This CDR3 comprises 15 residues. CDR3 amino acids: CASSRIQGGGTEAFF. The CDR3, as DNA: TGCGCCAGCAGCCGCATACAGGGTGGTGGGACTGAAGCTTTCTTT.

This clonotype was observed a few times. Written as DNA, the CDR3 is TGTGCCACCAGTGCCGAGGTCGGGGAGCTGTTTTTT. Translated: CATSAEVGELFF. The J gene is TRBJ2-2, the V gene TRBV24-1; D call uncertain. This CDR3 contains 12 residues. Trimming took 5 bases from V and 7 from J, leaving 7 bases between them. Germline lookup yields CDR1 KGHDR and CDR2 SFDVKD.

In its sample, this clonotype was seen a few times. The J gene is TRBJ2-7, the V gene TRBV20-1, with 8 nucleotides matching TRBD1. Germline loops: CDR1 DFQATT, CDR2 SNEGSKA (reference sequence). V lost 5 bases and J lost 3; bases outside the gene matches: 3. The CDR3 runs to 12 residues. The CDR3 region is CSADDRGYEQYF. The CDR3 DNA reads as TGCAGTGCTGATGACAGGGGCTACGAGCAGTACTTC.

This clonotype was seen more than once but under ten times. The chain employs TRBV4-2 and TRBJ1-2, with D possibly matching TRBD1 (5 bases). V lost 0 bases and J lost 2, with 13 bases in between. This CDR3 has 16 amino acids. Germline V gene sequence: CDR1 LGHNA, CDR2 YNFKEQ. The CDR3 sequence: CASSQEVVGGNYGYTF. In nucleotides, the CDR3 is TGTGCCAGCAGCCAAGAAGTAGTCGGGGGAAACTATGGCTACACCTTC.

A few counts support this clonotype. The chain recombines TRBV20-1 with TRBJ2-4, with 14 bases lining up with TRBD2. Germline CDR1 DFQATT, CDR2 SNEGSKA (reference sequence). V lost 0 bases and J lost 1; bases outside the gene matches: 11. The CDR3 length is 20 residues. CDR3 bases: TGCAGTGCTAGAGATCCCGGGACTAGCGGGAGTGGAATGGCCAAAAACATTCAGTACTTC. The encoded protein is CSARDPGTSGSGMAKNIQYF.

This chain joins TRBV20-1 and TRBJ2-1; tentatively, D is TRBD2 (6 bases). V lost 4 bases, J lost 10 bases, and 20 bases lay in between. Germline loops: CDR1 DFQATT, CDR2 SNEGSKA (reference sequence). The length of the CDR3 is 14 residues. CDR3 nucleotide sequence: TGCAGTGCTACGGGGGAGAGGATATTCGGGGAGCAGTTCTTC. Residues: CSATGERIFGEQFF.

This clonotype was detected many times. The chain joins TRBV29-1 to TRBJ2-7; 10 bases agree with TRBD1. Germline V gives CDR1 SQVTM, CDR2 ANQGSEA. The V and J ends lost 0 bases and 3 bases, in that order; junction bases with no gene match: 2. The CDR3 is made up of 14 amino acids. The CDR3 DNA reads as TGCAGCGTTGAAGAGGGGGACAGGGGCTACGAGCAGTACTTC. Amino acids: CSVEEGDRGYEQYF.

The sample holds one count of this clonotype. This chain connects TRBV30 to TRBJ2-5, with D unresolved. Trimming removed 2 bases at V and 3 bases at J, with 16 bases between. The CDR3 contains 15 residues. Germline CDR1 reads GTSNPN; CDR2 reads SVGIG (reference sequence). For the CDR3, the DNA is TGTGCCTGGAGTAGAAGTAGCCGGAATAAAGAGACCCAGTACTTC. This codes for CAWSRSSRNKETQYF.

This clonotype was counted ten times or more. The gene calls are TRBV28 and TRBJ2-7; D tentatively fits TRBD1 or TRBD2 (5 bases each). This CDR3 is 12 amino acids long. Per germline, CDR1 MDHEN and CDR2 SYDVKM. V lost 6 bases, J lost 10 bases, and 16 bases lay in between. This CDR3 reads CASSLGTRSQYF. CDR3 in DNA: TGTGCCAGCAGCCTAGGGACCAGGAGCCAGTACTTC.

This clonotype was found a few times. The gene calls are TRBV5-5 and TRBJ2-7, with D maybe TRBD2 (5 bases). Deletions cut 5 bases from V and 1 base from J, with 13 bases between. The CDR3 contains 14 residues. The germline gives CDR1 SGHKS, CDR2 YYEKEE (reference sequence). The DNA for the CDR3 is TGTGCCAGCAGGACGACTATGCCATCCTACGAGCAGTACTTC. It is translated as CASRTTMPSYEQYF. The full variable domain, completed using reference TRBV5-5 and TRBJ2-7, is DAGVTQSPTHLIKTRGQQVTLRCSPISGHKSVSWYQQVLGQGPQFIFQYYEKEERGRGNFPDRFSARQFPNYSSELNVNALLLGDSALYLCASRTTMPSYEQYFGPGTRLTVT.

The CDR3 region is CASSPHRDTPYEQYF. The DNA of the CDR3 is TGTGCCAGCAGCCCCCACCGGGACACACCCTACGAGCAGTACTTC. The V call is TRBV7-6, the J call TRBJ2-7, with TRBD1 as a possible D gene (6 bases). Germline assignment: CDR1 SGHVS and CDR2 FNYEAQ. The CDR3 contains 15 residues. Between the trimmed V and J ends, which lost 5 bases and 2 bases, there was a span of 16 bases.

Remarks on this clonotype: A read error is possible here, since a much larger clone lies one base away. In DNA form, the CDR3 reads TGTGCCAGTAGTACCCGATTTGGGACCATGGGAAACATTCAGTACTTC. This sequence encodes CASSTRFGTMGNIQYF. The V gene is TRBV19, the J gene TRBJ2-4, with D perhaps assigned TRBD1 or TRBD2 (5 bases each). The germline CDR1 and CDR2 sequences are LNHDA and SQIVND (reference sequence). The CDR3 runs to 16 residues. The V end lost 4 bases, the J end lost 6 bases, and 19 bases lay between the germline ends.

The chain recombines TRBV5-1 with TRBJ2-1; possible D gene TRBD2, 5 bases. The V end was cut by 5 bases, the J end by 0 bases, with 9 bases between. The CDR3 is made up of 14 amino acids. CDR1 is SGHRS, CDR2 YFSETQ, per germline. The CDR3 here is CASSLSASYNEQFF. Written as DNA, the CDR3 is TGCGCCAGCAGTCTTAGCGCCTCCTACAATGAGCAGTTCTTC.

Only a few counts were recorded for this clonotype. The rearrangement links TRBV30 to TRBJ2-1; 8 bases agree with TRBD2. This CDR3 is built from 17 residues. Germline V gene data show CDR1 as GTSNPN and CDR2 as SVGIG (reference sequence). With V trimmed by 2 bases and J by 4 bases, 13 bases remained unmatched. The CDR3: CAWSWPLGTRGYNEQFF. In DNA form, the CDR3 reads TGTGCCTGGAGTTGGCCCCTCGGGACTAGGGGTTACAATGAGCAGTTCTTC.